This TCR beta chain is drawn from a study of shared clonotypes between healthy human individuals. Points from the study as a whole: Rarefaction showed that sequencing of sorted subsets was incomplete (despite large depth).

This clone appeared once. The antigen remains unidentified. V lost 0 bases to trimming and J lost 7 bases; unmatched junction nucleotides: 6. The CDR3 has 14 amino acids. Germline lookup yields CDR1 SGHNT and CDR2 YYREEE (reference sequence). The data were produced by immunoSEQ multiplex PCR, yet TCRdb's version contains in-frame clones alone and is incomplete. There are some 1.5 million clones in the sample; approximately 97% occur only once, and about 1% lies in the top ten. The chain employs TRBV5-4 and TRBJ2-5; 7 bases match TRBD2. This TCR was sampled from a man aged 25-45 years in good health. Sequenced sample: naive CD4+ T cells sorted from blood. Subset meaning: CD45RA+ positively selected. CDR3 bases: TGTGCCAGCAGCTTGGATGGTGGGGGGGGGACCCAGTACTTC. It codes for CASSLDGGGGTQYF.